The T cell receptor (beta chain) under discussion was sequenced for a study of T cell changes during pregnancy in multiple sclerosis. The CDR3 totals 12 residues. The J segment lost 11 bases and the V segment lost 2 bases, leaving 6 bases of the junction unmatched. The germline CDR1 and CDR2 sequences are MGHDK and SYGVNS. Clones were read by immunoSEQ multiplex PCR, and TCRdb kept only the in-frame ones, dropping some. The repertoire holds about 50,000 clones, roughly nine tenths seen once, with about 0.36% in the top ten. This specimen was CD4+ T cells from peripheral blood mononuclear cells, taken before pregnancy. The rearrangement links TRBV25-1 to TRBJ2-7; 7 positions match TRBD2. The sequence was collected from a female donor with multiple sclerosis, enrolled in a pregnancy study. CDR3 nucleotides: TGTGCCAGCAGTGAAATTGGCCGGGAGGAGTACTTC. Translation: CASSEIGREEYF.